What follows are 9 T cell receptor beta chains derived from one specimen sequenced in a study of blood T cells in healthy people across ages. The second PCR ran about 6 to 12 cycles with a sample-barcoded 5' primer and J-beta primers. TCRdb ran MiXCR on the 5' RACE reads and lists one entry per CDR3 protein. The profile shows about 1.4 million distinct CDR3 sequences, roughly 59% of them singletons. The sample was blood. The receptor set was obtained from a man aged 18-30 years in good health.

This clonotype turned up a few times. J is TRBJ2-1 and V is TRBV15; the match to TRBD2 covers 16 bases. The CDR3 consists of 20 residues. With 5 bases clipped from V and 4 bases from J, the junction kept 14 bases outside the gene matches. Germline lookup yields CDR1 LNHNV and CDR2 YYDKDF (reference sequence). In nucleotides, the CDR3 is TGTGCCACCAGCTATAAACCTCCGGGACTAGCGGGAGGGCAGTACAATGAGCAGTTCTTC. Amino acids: CATSYKPPGLAGGQYNEQFF. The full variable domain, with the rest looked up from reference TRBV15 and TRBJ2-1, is DAMVIQNPRYQVTQFGKPVTLSCSQTLNHNVMYWYQQKSSQAPKLLFHYYDKDFNNEADTPDNFQSRRPNTSFCFLDIRSPGLGDTAMYLCATSYKPPGLAGGQYNEQFFGPGTRLTVL.

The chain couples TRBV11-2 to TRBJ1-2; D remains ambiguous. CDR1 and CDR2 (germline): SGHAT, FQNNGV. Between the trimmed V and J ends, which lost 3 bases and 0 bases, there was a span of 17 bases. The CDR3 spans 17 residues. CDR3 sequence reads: CASSFYYTTETNYGYTF. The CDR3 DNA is TGTGCCAGCAGCTTCTACTATACAACAGAAACTAACTATGGCTACACCTTC.

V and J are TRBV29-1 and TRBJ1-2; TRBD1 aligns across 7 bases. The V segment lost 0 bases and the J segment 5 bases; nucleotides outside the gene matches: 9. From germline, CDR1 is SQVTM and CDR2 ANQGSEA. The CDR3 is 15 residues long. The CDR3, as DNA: TGCAGCGTTGAAGATGGGACAGCGATTCCGTATGGCTACACCTTC. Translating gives CSVEDGTAIPYGYTF.

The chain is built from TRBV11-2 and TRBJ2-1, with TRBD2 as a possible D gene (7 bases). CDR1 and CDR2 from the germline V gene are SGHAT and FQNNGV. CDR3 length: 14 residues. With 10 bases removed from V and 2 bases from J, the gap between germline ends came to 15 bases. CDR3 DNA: TGTGCCACCGTGAAGGGGGGGGCCTACAATGAGCAGTTCTTC. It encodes CATVKGGAYNEQFF.

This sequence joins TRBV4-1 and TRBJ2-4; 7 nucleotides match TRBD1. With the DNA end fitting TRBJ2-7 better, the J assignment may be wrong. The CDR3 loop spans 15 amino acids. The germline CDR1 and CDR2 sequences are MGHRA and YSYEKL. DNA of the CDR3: TGCGCCAGCAGCCGCCAAGACGGGACAGTGTACGAGCAGTACTTC. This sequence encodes CASSRQDGTVYEQYF.

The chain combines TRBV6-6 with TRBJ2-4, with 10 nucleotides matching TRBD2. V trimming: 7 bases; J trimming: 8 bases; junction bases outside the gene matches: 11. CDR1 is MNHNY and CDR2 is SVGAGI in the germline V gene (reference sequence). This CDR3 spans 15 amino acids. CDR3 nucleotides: TGTGCCAGCAACCGACTAGCGGGCAGGTCGGACATTCAGTACTTC. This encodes CASNRLAGRSDIQYF.

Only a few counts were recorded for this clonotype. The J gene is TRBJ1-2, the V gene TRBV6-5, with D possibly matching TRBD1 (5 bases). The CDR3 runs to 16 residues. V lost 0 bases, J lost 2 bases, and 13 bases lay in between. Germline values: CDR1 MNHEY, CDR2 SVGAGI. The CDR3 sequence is CASSYSETGLNYGYTF. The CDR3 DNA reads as TGTGCCAGCAGTTACTCTGAGACGGGGCTCAACTATGGCTACACCTTC.

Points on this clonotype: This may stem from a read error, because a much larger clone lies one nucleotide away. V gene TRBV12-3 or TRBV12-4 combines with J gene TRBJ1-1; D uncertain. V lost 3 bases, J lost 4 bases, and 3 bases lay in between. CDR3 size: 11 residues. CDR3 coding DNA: TGTGCCAGCAGTTTTATCACTGAAGCTTTCTTT. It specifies CASSFITEAFF.

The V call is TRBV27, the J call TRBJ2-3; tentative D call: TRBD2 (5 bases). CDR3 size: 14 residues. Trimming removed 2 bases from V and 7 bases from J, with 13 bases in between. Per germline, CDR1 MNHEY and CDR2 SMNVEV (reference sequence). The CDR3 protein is CASSLGVSGNTQYF. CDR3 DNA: TGTGCCAGCAGTTTAGGGGTCTCGGGAAATACGCAGTATTTT.